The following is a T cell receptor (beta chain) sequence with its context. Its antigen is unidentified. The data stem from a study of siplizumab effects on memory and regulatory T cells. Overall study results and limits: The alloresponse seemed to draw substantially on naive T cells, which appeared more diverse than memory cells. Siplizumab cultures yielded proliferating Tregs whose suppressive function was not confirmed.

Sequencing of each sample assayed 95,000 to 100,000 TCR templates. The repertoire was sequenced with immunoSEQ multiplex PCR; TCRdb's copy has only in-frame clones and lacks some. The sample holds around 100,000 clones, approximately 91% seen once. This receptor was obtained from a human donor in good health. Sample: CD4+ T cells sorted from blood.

CDR3 in amino acids: CASSPTRKQFF. The DNA of the CDR3 is TGTGCCAGCAGTCCAACACGTAAGCAGTTCTTC. This chain uses TRBV28 with TRBJ2-1; D is ambiguous. This CDR3 is built from 11 residues. Trimming removed 5 bases at V and 11 bases at J, with 10 bases between. Germline CDR1 and CDR2: MDHEN and SYDVKM.